This TCR beta chain derives from a study of T cell responses to AZD1222 COVID-19 vaccine. Findings of the study overall: Spike-specific TCR breadth and depth both grew after two AZD1222 doses.

The method was immunoSEQ multiplex PCR; TCRdb's version includes in-frame clones alone and lacks a portion of them. The sample lists fewer than 100,000 clones, around 84% occurring once. Remarks on this clone: The antigen remains undetermined.

Germline lookup yields CDR1 SGHDT and CDR2 YYEEEE. The trim removed 4 bases at V and 7 bases at J, leaving 5 bases unmatched. The CDR3 is 14 residues long. This sequence joins TRBV5-6 and TRBJ2-2; 9 bases fit TRBD1. The source is an adult in good health. Sequenced here: peripheral blood, sampled on day 0 of AZD1222 vaccination. The CDR3 loop is CASSPGQGYGELFF. The CDR3 DNA sequence: TGTGCCAGCAGCCCAGGACAGGGGTACGGGGAGCTGTTTTTT. Full variable domain (remainder filled in from reference TRBV5-6 and TRBJ2-2): DAGVTQSPTHLIKTRGQQVTLRCSPKSGHDTVSWYQQALGQGPQFIFQYYEEEERQRGNFPDRFSGHQFPNYSSELNVNALLLGDSALYLCASSPGQGYGELFFGEGSRLTVL.